Below are 8 T cell receptor beta chains sequenced from a single sample in a study of technical replicates of blood from several donors. The table came from immunoSEQ multiplex PCR; TCRdb's copy has only in-frame clones and leaves some out. The data hold tens of thousands of clones, with about 90% observed a single time. The sample comprised T cells isolated from PBMCs. The receptors were gathered from a human donor in good health.

This chain uses TRBV2 with TRBJ1-1, with no clear D. Germline values: CDR1 SNHLY, CDR2 FYNNEI. This CDR3 comprises 12 residues. Trimming removed 2 bases from V and 5 bases from J, with 6 bases in between. The CDR3 coding sequence is TGTGCCAGCAGTGAATATCGGACTGAAGCTTTCTTT. Encoded protein: CASSEYRTEAFF. Looking up the rest from reference TRBV2 and TRBJ1-1 gives the full variable domain: EPEVTQTPSHQVTQMGQEVILRCVPISNHLYFYWYRQILGQKVEFLVSFYNNEISEKSEIFDDQFSVERPDGSNFTLKIRSTKLEDSAMYFCASSEYRTEAFFGQGTRLTVV.

The chain couples TRBV19 to TRBJ2-3, with D maybe TRBD2 (6 bases). The ends were cut back, 5 bases at V and 5 bases at J, with 14 bases in the middle. This CDR3 has 14 residues. Per germline, CDR1 LNHDA and CDR2 SQIVND (reference sequence). CDR3 amino acids: CASSAGLIEDTQYF. CDR3 DNA: TGTGCCAGTAGTGCGGGACTCATCGAAGATACGCAGTATTTT.

The chain links TRBV19 to TRBJ2-1, with a possible D match to TRBD2 (6 bases). Germline CDR1 is LNHDA and CDR2 is SQIVND (reference sequence). CDR3 size: 14 residues. V was trimmed by 7 bases and J by 1 base, leaving 11 bases between them. The CDR3 region has the DNA TGTGCCAGTAAGACGGGAGTATCCTACAATGAGCAGTTCTTC. Encoded protein: CASKTGVSYNEQFF.

This clone was recorded once. The chain carries TRBV6-1 and TRBJ2-7; D is ambiguous. This CDR3 spans 12 amino acids. Germline loops: CDR1 MNHNS, CDR2 SASEGT. V was trimmed by 8 bases and J by 4 bases, leaving 12 bases between them. The chain's CDR3 is CASQGGSYEQYF. Here the CDR3 DNA reads TGTGCCAGCCAAGGCGGATCATACGAGCAGTACTTC.

The chain links TRBV14 to TRBJ1-4; 8 positions match TRBD1. Germline values: CDR1 SGHDN, CDR2 FVKESK. After removal of 2 bases from V and 10 bases from J, the junction contained 9 bases not matched to a gene. The CDR3 has 15 amino acids. The CDR3 here is CASSQLDRDSGKLFF. As DNA, the CDR3 is TGTGCCAGCAGCCAACTGGACAGGGATTCCGGAAAACTGTTTTTT. The full variable domain, in which reference TRBV14 and TRBJ1-4 provide the parts outside the CDR3, is EAGVTQFPSHSVIEKGQTVTLRCDPISGHDNLYWYRRVMGKEIKFLLHFVKESKQDESGMPNNRFLAERTGGTYSTLKVQPAELEDSGVYFCASSQLDRDSGKLFFGSGTQLSVL.

The rearrangement uses TRBV13 and TRBJ2-7; 8 bases line up with TRBD2. Germline loops: CDR1 PRHDT, CDR2 FYEKMQ (reference sequence). The V gene end was trimmed by 4 bases and the J gene end by 0 bases; junction bases not matched to a gene: 5. This CDR3 contains 15 residues. DNA of the CDR3: TGTGCCAGCAGCTCCCGACTAGCGCCCTCCTACGAGCAGTACTTC. Amino acids: CASSSRLAPSYEQYF.

The chain combines TRBV5-1 with TRBJ2-3; TRBD2 agrees at 7 bases. Trimming at V came to 3 bases and at J to 0 bases, leaving 10 bases not matched to a gene. This CDR3 spans 17 amino acids. Germline CDR1 is SGHRS and CDR2 is YFSETQ. CDR3 in amino acids: CASSSSPGGYSTDTQYF. CDR3 nucleotides: TGCGCCAGCAGCTCATCACCGGGGGGATATAGCACAGATACGCAGTATTTT.

The rearrangement links TRBV7-9 to TRBJ1-3; tentative D call: TRBD1 (5 bases). The CDR3 runs to 16 residues. Per the germline V gene, CDR1 is SEHNR and CDR2 is FQNEAQ (reference sequence). The V end was cut by 5 bases, the J end by 1 base, with 15 bases between. In nucleotides, the CDR3 is TGTGCCAGCAGCCGGAGGGCAGGGAAATCTGGAAACACCATATATTTT. Translation gives CASSRRAGKSGNTIYF. The complete variable domain, with remaining parts taken from reference TRBV7-9 and TRBJ1-3, reads DTGVSQNPRHKITKRGQNVTFRCDPISEHNRLYWYRQTLGQGPEFLTYFQNEAQLEKSRLLSDRFSAERPKGSFSTLEIQRTEQGDSAMYLCASSRRAGKSGNTIYFGEGSWLTVV.